This TCR beta chain was found in a study of T cells after posttransplantation cyclophosphamide. Regarding the study as a whole: Donor CD8+ memory clones often dominated recipient blood repertoires at later times. After PTCy, TRB diversity resembled that of CNI/methotrexate controls.

Germline CDR1 reads SGHDN; CDR2 reads FVKESK. Trimming stripped 4 bases from V and 0 bases from J, with 13 bases between. The CDR3 runs to 16 residues. Clones were sequenced by immunoSEQ multiplex PCR, and TCRdb holds only the in-frame ones, with some missing. The sample contains tens of thousands of clones, none of them singletons. Peripheral blood was collected from the related graft donor on the marrow donation day. This clone was counted ten times or more. Its antigen is undetermined. This chain connects TRBV14 to TRBJ1-3; no reliable D call. The sequence came from a man aged 35 to 55 in good health, CMV-negative, and a related stem cell transplant donor. The sample taken for sequencing was PBMCs. CDR3 nucleotides: TGTGCCAGCAGCCGTGACTTCGGCCGCTCTGGAAACACCATATATTTT. This gives the protein CASSRDFGRSGNTIYF.